One and the same sample provided the 12 T cell receptor beta chains below, sequenced in a study of blood T cell repertoires in COVID-19. Clones were read by immunoSEQ multiplex PCR, and TCRdb kept only the in-frame ones, dropping some. The table lists around 68,000 clones, 80% to 90% of them singletons. Source material: peripheral blood. These receptors were collected from a man aged 50 to 59 with active COVID-19.

The V gene is TRBV6-6, the J gene TRBJ1-2, with TRBD1 matching over 8 bases. Germline-derived CDR1 and CDR2 are MNHNY and SVGAGI (reference sequence). The CDR3 runs to 14 residues. After removal of 0 bases from V and 6 bases from J, the junction contained 3 bases not matched to a gene. In DNA form, the CDR3 reads TGTGCCAGCAGTTACTCGACAGGGGAGCATGGCTACACCTTC. Its translation: CASSYSTGEHGYTF.

V is TRBV7-2 and J is TRBJ2-5; 10 bases agree with TRBD1. The germline gives CDR1 SGHTA, CDR2 FQGNSA. The length of the CDR3 is 14 residues. V was pared by 5 bases and J by 4 bases, with 4 bases of the junction left unmatched. The CDR3 sequence is CASSPDRGRETQYF. CDR3 nucleotide sequence: TGTGCCAGCAGCCCGGACAGGGGGAGAGAGACCCAGTACTTC.

The chain couples TRBV7-9 to TRBJ2-3; D call uncertain. Deletions cut 4 bases from V and 0 bases from J, with 2 bases between. Per the germline V gene, CDR1 is SEHNR and CDR2 is FQNEAQ (reference sequence). CDR3 length: 12 residues. The CDR3 sequence: CASSSSTDTQYF. For the CDR3, the DNA is TGTGCCAGCAGCTCAAGCACAGATACGCAGTATTTT.

The chain has TRBV11-3 and TRBJ1-1; D is uncertain. This CDR3 has 14 residues. From germline, CDR1 is SGHNT and CDR2 YENEEA. V was clipped by 2 bases and J by 1 base, with 8 bases between them. The CDR3 loop is CASSLRGPNTEAFF. CDR3 DNA: TGTGCCAGCAGCTTAAGAGGCCCGAACACTGAAGCTTTCTTT.

The chain recombines TRBV19 with TRBJ2-3; D is possibly TRBD2 (5 bases). Per the germline V gene, CDR1 is LNHDA and CDR2 is SQIVND (reference sequence). V was trimmed by 3 bases and J by 2 bases, leaving 12 bases between them. This CDR3 has 15 residues. CDR3 DNA: TGTGCCAGTAGTATCTCACCGGGATCCACAGATACGCAGTATTTT. It codes for CASSISPGSTDTQYF. The full variable domain, with the rest looked up from reference TRBV19 and TRBJ2-3, is DGGITQSPKYLFRKEGQNVTLSCEQNLNHDAMYWYRQDPGQGLRLIYYSQIVNDFQKGDIAEGYSVSREKKESFPLTVTSAQKNPTAFYLCASSISPGSTDTQYFGPGTRLTVL.

V is TRBV6-1 and J is TRBJ2-3; 8 bases align to TRBD1. The length of the CDR3 is 18 residues. J was trimmed by 6 bases and V by 4 bases; bases with no gene match: 18. Germline CDR1 and CDR2: MNHNS and SASEGT. Here the CDR3 DNA reads TGTGCCAGCAGTGTTCCGCAAGAGGGGCAGGGGGCTAAGGATACGCAGTATTTT. Translation: CASSVPQEGQGAKDTQYF.

Here the CDR3 reads CASSQDSVGITGQFF. The DNA for the CDR3 is TGTGCCAGCAGCCAAGATAGCGTCGGGATCACTGGGCAGTTCTTC. The genes are TRBV3-1 (or the pseudogene TRBV3-2) and TRBJ2-1; a possible D gene is TRBD2 (5 bases). V was shortened by 0 bases and J by 12 bases, with 18 bases between the two germline ends. Germline CDR1 and CDR2: LGHDT and YNNKEL (reference sequence). This CDR3 contains 15 residues.

The V gene is TRBV2, the J gene TRBJ2-5; 11 positions match TRBD1. Unmatched junction bases numbered 9, after V lost 3 bases and J lost 3 bases. This CDR3 is 17 amino acids long. The V gene's germline CDR1 is SNHLY and CDR2 FYNNEI. The CDR3 sequence: CASSDGGGQGVKETQYF. CDR3 coding DNA: TGTGCCAGCAGTGACGGAGGGGGACAGGGGGTAAAAGAGACCCAGTACTTC.

The V gene is TRBV25-1, the J gene TRBJ2-7, with 9 bases that match TRBD1. Per the germline V gene, CDR1 is MGHDK and CDR2 is SYGVNS. This CDR3 comprises 13 residues. The ends lost 7 bases at V and 3 bases at J; junction bases unmatched: 4. The CDR3 bases are TGTGCCAGCACCCGGACAGGGGTCTACGAGCAGTACTTC. Amino acids: CASTRTGVYEQYF.

V usage is TRBV4-3 and J usage is TRBJ2-7; 7 positions agree with TRBD1. The J segment lost 7 bases and the V segment lost 3 bases, leaving 9 bases of the junction unmatched. Looked up from germline, CDR1 is LGHNA and CDR2 is YSLEER. The length of the CDR3 is 14 residues. The CDR3: CASSHMYRGWEQYF. The CDR3 DNA reads as TGCGCCAGCAGCCATATGTACAGGGGTTGGGAGCAGTACTTC.

The chain recombines TRBV20-1 with TRBJ1-5, with a tentative D call TRBD1 (6 bases). Germline assignment: CDR1 DFQATT and CDR2 SNEGSKA (reference sequence). This CDR3 has 14 residues. Deletions cut 3 bases from V and 7 bases from J, with 16 bases between. In nucleotides, the CDR3 is TGCAGTGCTAGTGAGGACAGACCGGAACAGCCCCAGCATTTT. It is translated as CSASEDRPEQPQHF.

The chain has TRBV27 and TRBJ1-6; 9 nucleotides align to TRBD1. The V segment lost 2 bases and the J segment 9 bases; nucleotides outside the gene matches: 11. The germline gives CDR1 MNHEY, CDR2 SMNVEV (reference sequence). The CDR3 totals 17 residues. The CDR3 is CASSLIVRTGEGSPLHF. DNA of the CDR3: TGTGCCAGCAGTTTAATTGTACGGACAGGGGAAGGTTCACCCCTCCACTTT.